This section outlines one TCR beta chain sequence together with its context. It has no known antigen specificity. One base away there is no much larger clone; base qualities are not given. The library was obtained by the immunoSEQ multiplex PCR assay. Under the source paper's analysis protocol: A statistical classification framework was built to diagnose cytomegalovirus status from the catalog of TCR beta chain sequences. The source is immuneACCESS, and TCRdb retained only in-frame sequences with V and J called. Part of the clones is not carried over; for the studies checked, unresolved V genes explain less than half of this, and the remainder is unexplained. V, J and clone size are those of that table, while D and trimming were read from the DNA. This sample gives about 280,000 clones in total; around 85% of them show up just once. The top ten clonotypes cover 0.9% to 1.1% of the sample. This specimen comes from a study of cytomegalovirus exposure and HLA in healthy donors (dated by TCRdb to 2016 to 2017). A note on the overall study: According to a later analysis, the 120 or so validation repertoires were produced on the same platform as the approximately 600 repertoires of the first cohort. Besides the first cohort of more than 650 subjects, a separate validation cohort made up of 120 different subjects was used. High-throughput TCR immunosequencing, statistical association of individual TCRs with disease status, and machine learning were combined to predict cytomegalovirus infection status. The aim of the study was to test whether cataloging public T cell receptors could identify signatures of past pathogen exposure. The full study reports these points: The authors suggested that the approach could potentially be extended to other disease states and immunological phenotypes. While some public TCRs were present in many individuals, most TCR sequences turned up only very rarely across donors. All 120 or so repertoires were used to score co-occurrence in the validation cohort in a later analysis, because that analysis had no HLA typing for the cohort. In both the original and validation cohorts, the classifier was reported to diagnose cytomegalovirus status with high specificity and sensitivity. Three of the identified cytomegalovirus-associated TCR beta chains were confirmed in vitro to be specific for cytomegalovirus antigens. The study listed approximately 160 TCR beta chains as associated with cytomegalovirus. Of the cluster scores, approximately 94% were above 0 in a later analysis, which found that TCRs clustered in the first cohort also tended to co-occur in the roughly 130 validation repertoires.

The donors were included in the validation cohort of some 110 subjects, a group kept apart from the roughly 700-subject first cohort. This receptor was taken from a young woman in good health and CMV-seronegative. Specimen: PBMCs.

In nucleotide form, the sequence is TGTGCCAGCAGTTTTTTGCAGGTAGCTAACTATGGCTACACCTTC. It translates as CASSFLQVANYGYTF. The chain couples TRBV28 to TRBJ1-2, with no D gene named confidently. The CDR3 holds 15 amino acids from the cysteine to the phenylalanine. Only the CDR3 portion is preserved as DNA: 45 bases, with reading frame beginning at the first base. V and J lose 3 bases and 0 bases, and a span of 11 bases separates them. According to the germline V gene, CDR1 reads MDHEN and CDR2 reads SYDVKM.